The entry that follows covers one T cell receptor beta chain sequence. Its cognate antigen is unknown. The sample originates from a study of vaccination and CD4 T cells after COVID-19. Study context: Six men and four women formed the convalescents, two being Hispanic. Sampling that followed vaccination took place a median about 71 days after dose two, within a range of 14 to 241. Study-level findings and limits: Early post-infection timepoints were missing, and relatively few convalescent patients were studied.

Once obtained from cultured CD4+ T cells, the DNA was sequenced using the Oncomine TCR Beta short-read assay. MiXCR, run by TCRdb on the PCR reads, gives a single entry per CDR3 protein. The sample has 15,000 to 20,000 distinct CDR3 sequences, approximately 49% seen once. Noted treatment: roughly nine-day PBMC culture with coronavirus spike peptide pools or control peptides (ViraFEST assay). The V end was cut by 2 bases, the J end by 3 bases, with 13 bases between. The CDR3 is 15 amino acids. Looked up from germline, CDR1 is LNHNV and CDR2 is YYDKDF (reference sequence). This material consisted of CD4+ T cells from blood, cultured in vitro, taken before SARS-CoV-2 vaccination. This chain links TRBV15 with TRBJ1-1, with D possibly TRBD1 on 6 matching bases. The TCR originated in a human donor who had recovered from COVID-19. The CDR3 here is CATSRSHTGHTEAFF. The CDR3 DNA reads TGTGCCACCAGCAGAAGTCACACAGGGCACACTGAAGCTTTCTTT.